This is a list of T cell receptor beta chains from one sample in a study of control samples from healthy donors and cancer patients. The table came from immunoSEQ multiplex PCR; TCRdb's copy has only in-frame clones and leaves some out. The repertoire consists of fewer than 95,000 clones, with more than 85% occurring once and the leading ten covering roughly 1.3%. Material for sequencing was blood. The receptors here all came from a woman aged 45-65 years in good health. CDR3s include the opening cysteine and the closing phenylalanine or tryptophan. Size tells how often a clone was seen (once, few, many) or the class of an expanded clone, and some rows leave it out.

V gene	J gene	clone size	CDR3 protein
TRBV4-2	TRBJ2-7	.	CASSQANRGPSYEQYF
TRBV3-1/TRBV3-2	TRBJ2-5	.	CASSPGTVQETQYF
TRBV5-5	TRBJ1-2	.	CASSLGRQRGSYGYTF
TRBV14	TRBJ2-7	.	CASSQEFLRGNNEQYF
TRBV29-1	TRBJ1-2	.	CSDRQSYGYTF
TRBV15	TRBJ1-6	.	CATSREAYVLQPLHF
TRBV19	TRBJ2-4	.	CASSTPTESGNIQYF
TRBV5-1	TRBJ1-6	.	CASSLAGAVRSPLHF
TRBV7-9	TRBJ1-1	few	CASSFGRRGTEAFF
TRBV4-3	TRBJ1-2	.	CASSQDNPPAGTGSYGYTF
TRBV3-1/TRBV3-2	TRBJ1-3	.	CASSQKGWRNTIYF
TRBV28	TRBJ1-1	.	CAPGDRGSTEAFF
TRBV6-4	TRBJ2-7	few	CASSDSFKVTGTYEQYF
TRBV5-1	TRBJ2-1	.	CASKTSGSYNEQFF
TRBV25-1	TRBJ1-4	.	CASSDLPGQGKKLFF
TRBV18	TRBJ2-7	.	CASSQRAGGNDEQYF
TRBV9	TRBJ2-7	.	CASSVGLRDYEQYF
TRBV6-2/TRBV6-3	TRBJ2-7	.	CASSPLAGGYIGYEQYF
TRBV4-3	TRBJ2-2	.	CASSQARTGFTGELFF
TRBV6-6	TRBJ2-5	.	CASTLGGGPETQYF
TRBV5-1	TRBJ1-1	.	CASSLSWSGGTEAFF
TRBV28	TRBJ2-3	.	CASSPGGPSTDTQYF
TRBV12-3/TRBV12-4	TRBJ2-1	.	CASTLDRVGEQFF
TRBV4-2	TRBJ2-7	once	CASSQDGQAGWVSEQYF
TRBV5-1	TRBJ1-4	.	CASSLGRGTNEKLFF
TRBV19	TRBJ1-5	.	CASTRTGGSNQPQHF